These 25 T cell receptor beta chains originate from one sample sequenced in a study of graft-versus-host responses after intestinal transplantation (dated by TCRdb to the early 2020s). Libraries were constructed by the immunoSEQ multiplex PCR assay. TCRdb holds this immuneACCESS table with in-frame rearrangements only. Some clones are missing; in checked studies, unresolved V genes explain under half, and the rest has no known cause. The sample contains tens of thousands of clones, around four fifths of them found a single time. The ten biggest clones cover 0.95% to 1.2% of the sample. The sample was PBMCs, taken approximately four weeks after intestinal transplant. The receptors here all came from a human patient who received an intestinal transplant, so some T cells may come from the graft donor.

The chain couples TRBV11-2 to TRBJ2-1, with D tentatively TRBD2 (5 bases). The germline V gene has CDR1 SGHAT and CDR2 FQNNGV. CDR3 length: 18 amino acids. V gave up 5 bases and J gave up 2 bases, with 22 bases separating them. DNA for the CDR3: TGTGCCAGCAGCCCCCTCGGAGGAGGCGGCCCCGCCTACAATGAGCAGTTCTTC. Its protein product is CASSPLGGGGPAYNEQFF.

CDR3 amino acids: CASSIWERGPEKLFF. CDR3 nucleotide sequence: TGTGCCAGCAGCATATGGGAACGAGGGCCCGAAAAACTGTTTTTT. The rearrangement uses TRBV2 and TRBJ1-4; D not resolved. This CDR3 comprises 15 residues. V lost 6 bases to trimming and J lost 8 bases, with 19 bases between them. Germline V gives CDR1 SNHLY, CDR2 FYNNEI.

The chain joins TRBV15 to TRBJ2-5; perhaps TRBD1 as D (6 bases). Germline V gene lookup returns CDR1 LNHNV and CDR2 YYDKDF (reference sequence). V was trimmed by 1 base and J by 3 bases, leaving 6 bases between them. The CDR3 is 13 residues long. CDR3 in DNA: TGTGCCACCAGCAGAGGGACAGAAGAGACCCAGTACTTC. Its translation: CATSRGTEETQYF.

As regards this clone: The sample carries other DNA sequences with the same CDR3. The chain combines TRBV5-6 with TRBJ2-2; no definite D call. The CDR3 runs 9 residues. The V gene lost 0 bases and the J gene lost 12 bases, with 0 bases spanning the gap. CDR1 and CDR2 from the germline V gene are SGHDT and YYEEEE. The CDR3 nucleotides read TGTGCCAGCAGCTTGGAGCTGTTTTTT. Encoded protein: CASSLELFF.

The CDR3 nucleotides are TGTGCCATCCCCCAGCGGGATGGGCCCGGGGAGCTGTTTTTT. Amino acids: CAIPQRDGPGELFF. The chain joins TRBV10-3 to TRBJ2-2, with TRBD2 matching 7 bases. The V segment lost 8 bases and the J segment 6 bases; nucleotides outside the gene matches: 9. Germline V gene data show CDR1 as ENHRY and CDR2 as SYGVKD. This CDR3 contains 14 residues.

The chain links TRBV27 to TRBJ1-2, with D possibly TRBD1 on 6 matching bases. The CDR3 is 15 amino acids. V was clipped by 4 bases and J by 0 bases, with 12 bases between them. Germline values: CDR1 MNHEY, CDR2 SMNVEV (reference sequence). DNA for the CDR3: TGTGCCAGCAGTTCCCTAGGGGGGGCTAACTATGGCTACACCTTC. As protein: CASSSLGGANYGYTF.

V is TRBV7-9 and J is TRBJ2-3; 11 positions agree with TRBD2. The germline V gene encodes CDR1 SEHNR and CDR2 FQNEAQ (reference sequence). V shed 4 bases, J shed 3 bases, and the junction held 12 bases outside the gene matches. CDR3 size: 18 residues. In DNA, the CDR3 is TGTGCCAGCAGCTACCCACGACTAGCGGGAAAGAGGACAGATACGCAGTATTTT. This translates into CASSYPRLAGKRTDTQYF. The full variable domain, completed using reference TRBV7-9 and TRBJ2-3, is DTGVSQNPRHKITKRGQNVTFRCDPISEHNRLYWYRQTLGQGPEFLTYFQNEAQLEKSRLLSDRFSAERPKGSFSTLEIQRTEQGDSAMYLCASSYPRLAGKRTDTQYFGPGTRLTVL.

The chain is built from TRBV29-1 and TRBJ2-5, with D perhaps TRBD1 (6 bases). The CDR3 covers 12 residues. In germline, CDR1 is SQVTM, CDR2 ANQGSEA. V lost 7 bases to trimming and J lost 2 bases, with 11 bases between them. The CDR3 sequence: CSGRDTQETQYF. The CDR3 DNA is TGCAGCGGCCGGGACACTCAAGAGACCCAGTACTTC.

This chain links TRBV2 with TRBJ2-4; D not certain. Deletions cut 2 bases from V and 3 bases from J, with 14 bases between. This CDR3 has 16 amino acids. In germline, CDR1 is SNHLY, CDR2 FYNNEI. The CDR3 spells CASSENVGLDKNIQYF. The DNA of the CDR3 is TGTGCCAGCAGTGAAAATGTAGGGCTGGACAAAAACATTCAGTACTTC.

The chain joins TRBV2 to TRBJ2-7, with D tentatively TRBD2 (5 bases). V was shortened by 3 bases and J by 0 bases, with 24 bases between the two germline ends. The length of the CDR3 is 19 residues. Germline V gene data show CDR1 as SNHLY and CDR2 as FYNNEI. Here the CDR3 reads CASSEMSGPKAESSYEQYF. The CDR3 DNA follows: TGTGCCAGCAGTGAGATGAGCGGACCGAAGGCTGAGAGCTCCTACGAGCAGTACTTC. Full variable domain (outside the CDR3, taken from reference TRBV2 and TRBJ2-7): EPEVTQTPSHQVTQMGQEVILRCVPISNHLYFYWYRQILGQKVEFLVSFYNNEISEKSEIFDDQFSVERPDGSNFTLKIRSTKLEDSAMYFCASSEMSGPKAESSYEQYFGPGTRLTVT.

The chain has TRBV5-1 and TRBJ1-4; possibly TRBD1 for D (6 bases). Germline assignment: CDR1 SGHRS and CDR2 YFSETQ. The CDR3 sequence is 18 residues long. V gave up 5 bases and J gave up 0 bases, with 20 bases separating them. CDR3: CASRPIGGDGATNEKLFF. DNA of the CDR3: TGCGCCAGCAGGCCCATAGGGGGGGACGGTGCAACTAATGAAAAACTGTTTTTT. Combining the CDR3 with reference TRBV5-1 and TRBJ1-4 gives the whole variable domain KAGVTQTPRYLIKTRGQQVTLSCSPISGHRSVSWYQQTPGQGLQFLFEYFSETQRNKGNFPGRFSGRQFSNSRSEMNVSTLELGDSALYLCASRPIGGDGATNEKLFFGSGTQLSVL.

The V and J genes are TRBV30 and TRBJ2-7; TRBD2 aligns across 10 bases. Germline assignment: CDR1 GTSNPN and CDR2 SVGIG (reference sequence). The J segment lost 6 bases and the V segment lost 2 bases, leaving 4 bases of the junction unmatched. The CDR3 covers 13 residues. DNA for the CDR3: TGTGCCTGGAGTCCGACTAGCGGGTCCGAGCAGTACTTC. It is translated as CAWSPTSGSEQYF.

The gene calls are TRBV19 and TRBJ2-1; 14 nucleotides line up with TRBD2. The V and J ends lost 5 bases and 0 bases, in that order; junction bases with no gene match: 0. CDR3 length: 16 residues. Germline lookup yields CDR1 LNHDA and CDR2 SQIVND (reference sequence). The chain's CDR3 is CASSGTSGGSYNEQFF. CDR3 sequence (DNA): TGTGCCAGTAGTGGGACTAGCGGGGGCTCCTACAATGAGCAGTTCTTC.

This chain uses TRBV4-2 with TRBJ2-3; D gene unclear. Germline assignment: CDR1 LGHNA and CDR2 YNFKEQ. V was trimmed by 6 bases and J by 1 base, leaving 17 bases between them. The CDR3 runs 16 residues. CDR3 in DNA: TGTGCCAGCAGTTCCATCCTAACGTCAGGCACAGATACGCAGTATTTT. As protein: CASSSILTSGTDTQYF.

This clone was seen a single time. The chain uses TRBV28 and TRBJ2-2, with a possible D match to TRBD1 (5 bases). The V gene lost 2 bases and the J gene lost 2 bases, with 12 bases spanning the gap. The CDR3 is made up of 16 amino acids. Germline V gene data show CDR1 as MDHEN and CDR2 as SYDVKM. The CDR3, as DNA: TGTGCCAGCAGTTTACTCATAGGGGTTAACACCGGGGAGCTGTTTTTT. Protein product: CASSLLIGVNTGELFF.

This clone was picked up one time. The CDR3 here is CASSLEPGNTGELFF. Written as DNA, the CDR3 is TGTGCCAGCAGCTTAGAACCAGGCAACACCGGGGAGCTGTTTTTT. The rearrangement uses TRBV7-7 and TRBJ2-2; D remains ambiguous. Germline V CDR1 and CDR2: SSHAT, FNYEAQ (reference sequence). CDR3 length equals 15 residues. V was pared by 1 base and J by 2 bases, with 8 bases between.

The chain couples TRBV7-9 to TRBJ1-2; D is unresolved. Looked up from germline, CDR1 is SEHNR and CDR2 is FQNEAQ (reference sequence). Trimming stripped 1 base from V and 4 bases from J, with 7 bases between. This CDR3 spans 13 amino acids. The CDR3 sequence: CASSLGRPYGYTF. The CDR3 DNA is TGTGCCAGCAGCTTAGGAAGGCCCTATGGCTACACCTTC.

The chain couples TRBV6-5 to TRBJ1-2; D gene ambiguous. CDR3 length equals 15 residues. The V end was cut by 0 bases, the J end by 2 bases, with 10 bases between. The V gene's germline CDR1 is MNHEY and CDR2 SVGAGI. The CDR3 DNA follows: TGTGCCAGCAGTTACTCGAGAGGACTCAACTATGGCTACACCTTC. Translation gives CASSYSRGLNYGYTF.

The J gene is TRBJ2-7, the V gene TRBV5-1; D gene uncertain. The CDR3 length is 14 residues. With 0 bases removed from V and 1 base from J, the gap between germline ends came to 8 bases. Germline lookup yields CDR1 SGHRS and CDR2 YFSETQ. In DNA, the CDR3 is TGCGCCAGCAGCTTGGAGGACCCTTCCTACGAGCAGTACTTC. Translating it yields CASSLEDPSYEQYF.

The rearrangement joins TRBV19 to TRBJ2-1, with 7 bases aligning to TRBD2. CDR1 and CDR2 (germline): LNHDA, SQIVND (reference sequence). The V and J ends lost 6 bases and 2 bases, in that order; junction bases with no gene match: 4. The CDR3 has 14 residues. CDR3 bases: TGTGCCAGTAGAAGAGCGGGACCCTACAATGAGCAGTTCTTC. It is translated as CASRRAGPYNEQFF.

This rearrangement joins TRBV4-1 to TRBJ2-5; maybe TRBD2 (6 bases). Trimming removed 0 bases from V and 4 bases from J, with 15 bases in between. In germline, CDR1 is MGHRA, CDR2 YSYEKL. The CDR3 runs to 16 residues. The CDR3 is CASSQETGVRGETQYF. The CDR3 DNA is TGCGCCAGCAGCCAAGAGACGGGGGTCCGGGGAGAGACCCAGTACTTC.

This chain connects TRBV6-4 to TRBJ1-5; no reliable D call. Germline CDR1 and CDR2: MRHNA and SNTAGT. The CDR3 loop spans 14 amino acids. V lost 6 bases to trimming and J lost 0 bases, with 9 bases between them. CDR3 sequence: CASSTDSSNQPQHF. The CDR3, as DNA: TGTGCCAGCAGCACCGACTCTAGCAATCAGCCCCAGCATTTT.

CDR3 loop: CASSLGGLAGCYEQYF. CDR3 coding DNA: TGCGCCAGCAGCTTGGGGGGACTAGCGGGCTGTTACGAGCAGTACTTC. The V gene is TRBV5-1, the J gene TRBJ2-7; TRBD2 matches 12 bases. The germline V gene encodes CDR1 SGHRS and CDR2 YFSETQ. V lost 0 bases and J lost 4; bases outside the gene matches: 5. The CDR3 runs to 16 residues.

V is TRBV4-1 and J is TRBJ2-3; 8 positions agree with TRBD2. Germline V CDR1 and CDR2: MGHRA, YSYEKL. The CDR3 runs 16 residues. Trimming removed 6 bases from V and 4 bases from J; junction bases left unmatched: 12. CDR3 nucleotides: TGCGCCAGCAGTAGATTGAGCGGGGGTGGGCCAGATACGCAGTATTTT. It codes for CASSRLSGGGPDTQYF.

The chain recombines TRBV6-5 with TRBJ1-5, with D possibly being TRBD1 (5 bases). The CDR3 is 13 amino acids. Germline V gives CDR1 MNHEY, CDR2 SVGAGI. V shed 8 bases and J shed 5 bases, with 13 bases lying between them. The CDR3 coding sequence is TGTGCCAGCCAACAGGTACCCCATCAGCCCCAGCATTTT. It yields the protein CASQQVPHQPQHF.